This is a list of T cell receptor beta chains from one sample in a study of blood T cell repertoires in COVID-19. Libraries were prepared by immunoSEQ multiplex PCR; TCRdb keeps only in-frame clonotypes and omits some of them. Seen here are roughly 380,000 clones, 70% to 85% observed once, and the top ten hold more than 0.95%. Sequenced sample: peripheral blood. These receptors all stem from a human donor with acute or convalescent COVID-19. The donor label of this sample is uncertain. Each CDR3 is given with its conserved first and last residue. The order of the fields is CDR3 protein, V gene, J gene.

CVRRTTGANYGYTF	TRBV7-5	TRBJ1-2
CASKFNGGSYEQYF	TRBV6-5	TRBJ2-7
CASSRQGGFTEAFF	TRBV3-1/TRBV3-2	TRBJ1-1
CATGSGASGNSPLHF	TRBV6-5	TRBJ1-6
CASSLVVGGNTEAFF	TRBV5-1	TRBJ1-1
CASSVARGGPRSSYEQYF	TRBV9	TRBJ2-7
CASSLTGVRQETQYF	TRBV5-1	TRBJ2-5
CASSEYREMNTEAFF	TRBV6-1	TRBJ1-1
CASRSQGATQPQHF	TRBV2	TRBJ1-5
CASSLGDYPYNEQFF	TRBV5-4	TRBJ2-1
CASIQSDGTGRSPLHF	TRBV28	TRBJ1-6
CASSLPGQSGYTF	TRBV3-1/TRBV3-2	TRBJ1-2
CASTLTGALTDTQYF	TRBV10-2	TRBJ2-3
CASSLIGVEAFF	TRBV7-9	TRBJ1-1
CASSPGDWGYEQYF	TRBV4-1	TRBJ2-7
CASSQAGGRTYGYTF	TRBV3-1/TRBV3-2	TRBJ1-2
CASSLGPRGQNQPQHF	TRBV5-1	TRBJ1-5
CASSPRTFSNTEAFF	TRBV9	TRBJ1-1
CAAGTVYYGYTF	TRBV6-5	TRBJ1-2
CASRQGAVHEQFF	TRBV4-1	TRBJ2-1
CASNTGAPYGYTF	TRBV28	TRBJ1-2
CASSLNPQPGQGDSPLHF	TRBV27	TRBJ1-6
CASRVGLAGGYEQYF	TRBV6-5	TRBJ2-7
CATSPGQVGSPLHF	TRBV24-1	TRBJ1-6
CASSQDLQGARGYTF	TRBV14	TRBJ1-2
CASSLGLPYEQYF	TRBV5-6	TRBJ2-7
CAFRAVTGGTQPQHF	TRBV30	TRBJ1-5
CASSRVGGESEQFF	TRBV3-1/TRBV3-2	TRBJ2-1
CAWSVNNQPQHF	TRBV30	TRBJ1-5
CASSSGLAGGIYEQFF	TRBV5-1	TRBJ2-1
CASRGRGRGEKLFF	TRBV6-5	TRBJ1-4
CASSFRQGGGELFF	TRBV5-1	TRBJ2-2
CASSLVHNQGYTF	TRBV5-6	TRBJ1-2
CASSLGTGIPIRVPLHF	TRBV5-8	TRBJ1-6
CASSWPNGAQETQYF	TRBV5-1	TRBJ2-5
CASSIGGLARVPSYNEQFF	TRBV19	TRBJ2-1
CASGRNYGYTF	TRBV27	TRBJ1-2
CASSLAGNYGYTF	TRBV5-6	TRBJ1-2
CASSRQRGNSPLHF	TRBV3-1/TRBV3-2	TRBJ1-6
CASSPWDRSSPLHF	TRBV2	TRBJ1-6
CASSTDRSGNTIYF	TRBV18	TRBJ1-3
CASSQDLYSYEQYF	TRBV3-1/TRBV3-2	TRBJ2-7
CAWTGGFYNSPLHF	TRBV30	TRBJ1-6
CASSLSGTGVREQYF	TRBV27	TRBJ2-7